This T cell receptor (beta chain) is from a study of T cells in Graves' hyperthyroidism and ophthalmopathy. Overall study context: Peripheral blood specimens were obtained at initial diagnosis, prior to any treatment.

Whole-study findings and limits: Model predictions of ophthalmopathy came a median approximately 6 months before onset. Separation of ophthalmopathy from stable hyperthyroidism was achieved by a 13 V-J model.

This clonotype appeared many times. What it recognizes is unknown. This CDR3 region has 14 residues. The V gene's germline CDR1 is ENHRY and CDR2 SYGVKD. V was cut by 2 bases and J by 1 base, with 8 bases left in between. It was RNA transcripts that yielded the amplified TCR beta CDR3 regions. First-round RT-PCR with HTBI primers amplified the TCR CDR3 region. TCRdb reanalysed the multiplex PCR reads using MiXCR and keeps one entry per CDR3 protein. The profile shows approximately 380,000 distinct CDR3 sequences, about 18% of them singletons. Disease duration under 2 months; hyperthyroidism patients were aged 18 to 65.

The TCR was taken from a woman in her late teens or twenties with Graves' hyperthyroidism. The chain is built from TRBV10-3 and TRBJ1-1; no firm D call. What was sequenced was blood. CDR3 protein: CAISERQTNTEAFF. The CDR3 DNA sequence: TGTGCCATCAGTGAGAGGCAGACGAACACTGAAGCTTTCTTT.